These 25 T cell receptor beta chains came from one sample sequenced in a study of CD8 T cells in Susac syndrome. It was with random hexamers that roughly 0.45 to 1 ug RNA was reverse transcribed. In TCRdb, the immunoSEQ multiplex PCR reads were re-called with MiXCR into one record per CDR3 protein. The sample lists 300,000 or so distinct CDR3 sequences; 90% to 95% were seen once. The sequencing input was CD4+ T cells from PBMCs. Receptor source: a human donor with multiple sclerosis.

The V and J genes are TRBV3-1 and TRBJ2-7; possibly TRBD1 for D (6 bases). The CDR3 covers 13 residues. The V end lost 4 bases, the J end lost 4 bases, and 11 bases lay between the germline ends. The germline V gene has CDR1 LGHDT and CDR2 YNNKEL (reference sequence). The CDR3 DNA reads TGTGCCAGCAGCCGACTGGGGGCGTACGAGCAGTACTTC. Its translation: CASSRLGAYEQYF.

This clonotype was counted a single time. The CDR3, as DNA: TGCGCCAGCAGCCGGGACCGGCAGAGCCAGAATGAGCAGTTCTTC. This translates into CASSRDRQSQNEQFF. The chain recombines TRBV5-1 with TRBJ2-1; tentatively, D is TRBD1 or TRBD2 (5 bases each). From germline, CDR1 is SGHRS and CDR2 YFSETQ. This CDR3 is built from 15 residues. V gave up 4 bases and J gave up 7 bases, with 18 bases separating them.

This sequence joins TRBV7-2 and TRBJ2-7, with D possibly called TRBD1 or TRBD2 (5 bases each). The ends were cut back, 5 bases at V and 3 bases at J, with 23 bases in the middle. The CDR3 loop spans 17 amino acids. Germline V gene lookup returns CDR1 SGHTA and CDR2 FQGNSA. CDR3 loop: CASSVRGPGFAFYEQYF. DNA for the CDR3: TGTGCCAGCAGCGTCCGGGGCCCCGGTTTCGCATTCTACGAGCAGTACTTC.

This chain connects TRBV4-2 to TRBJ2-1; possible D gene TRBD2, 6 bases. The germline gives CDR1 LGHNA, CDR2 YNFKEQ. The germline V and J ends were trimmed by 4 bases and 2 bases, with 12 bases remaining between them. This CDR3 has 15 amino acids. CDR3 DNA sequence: TGTGCCAGCAGCCTGACTAGGGAGCCCTACAATGAGCAGTTCTTC. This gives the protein CASSLTREPYNEQFF.

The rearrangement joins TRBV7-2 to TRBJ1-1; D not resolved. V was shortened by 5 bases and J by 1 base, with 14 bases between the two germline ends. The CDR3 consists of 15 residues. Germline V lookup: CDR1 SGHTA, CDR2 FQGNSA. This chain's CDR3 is CASSAQQRQNTEAFF. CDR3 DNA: TGTGCCAGCAGCGCCCAACAGAGACAGAACACTGAAGCTTTCTTT.

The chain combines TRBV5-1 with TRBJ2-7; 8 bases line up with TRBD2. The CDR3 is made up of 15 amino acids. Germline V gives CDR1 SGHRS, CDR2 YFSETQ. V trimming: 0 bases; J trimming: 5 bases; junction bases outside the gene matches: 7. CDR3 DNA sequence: TGCGCCAGCAGCTTGGGAGCGGGAGAAGGAGACGAGCAGTACTTC. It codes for CASSLGAGEGDEQYF.

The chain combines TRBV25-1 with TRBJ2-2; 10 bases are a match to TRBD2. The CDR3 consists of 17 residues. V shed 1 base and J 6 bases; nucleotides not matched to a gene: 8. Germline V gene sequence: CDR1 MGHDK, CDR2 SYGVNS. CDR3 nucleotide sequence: TGTGCCAGCAGTGAATCAAGTCCTAGCGGGAGCGCCGGGGAGCTGTTTTTT. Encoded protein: CASSESSPSGSAGELFF.

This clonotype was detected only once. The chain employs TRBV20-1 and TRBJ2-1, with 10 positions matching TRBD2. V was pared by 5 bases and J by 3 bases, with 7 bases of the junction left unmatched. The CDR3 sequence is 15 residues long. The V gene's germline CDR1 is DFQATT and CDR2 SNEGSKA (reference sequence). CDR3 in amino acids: CSAPYSGGYYNEQFF. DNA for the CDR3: TGCAGTGCTCCTTATAGCGGGGGGTACTACAATGAGCAGTTCTTC.

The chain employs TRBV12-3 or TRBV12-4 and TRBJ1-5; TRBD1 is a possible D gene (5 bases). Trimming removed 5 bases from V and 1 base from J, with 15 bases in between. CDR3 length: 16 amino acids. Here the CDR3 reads CASSLLGTQSNQPQHF. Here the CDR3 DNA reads TGTGCCAGCAGTCTATTGGGGACCCAGAGCAATCAGCCCCAGCATTTT.

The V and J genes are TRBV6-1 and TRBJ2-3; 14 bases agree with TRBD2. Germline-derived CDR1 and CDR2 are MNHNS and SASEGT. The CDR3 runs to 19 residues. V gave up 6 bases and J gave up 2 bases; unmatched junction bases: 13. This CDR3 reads CASRSRLAGGLTSTDTQYF. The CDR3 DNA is TGTGCCAGCAGATCACGACTAGCGGGAGGGCTAACCTCCACAGATACGCAGTATTTT.

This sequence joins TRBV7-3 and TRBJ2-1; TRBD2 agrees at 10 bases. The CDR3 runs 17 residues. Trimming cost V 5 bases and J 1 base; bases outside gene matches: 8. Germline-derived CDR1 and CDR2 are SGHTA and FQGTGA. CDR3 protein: CASSPTLLAGSYNEQFF. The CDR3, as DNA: TGTGCCAGCAGCCCAACCCTACTAGCGGGATCCTACAATGAGCAGTTCTTC.

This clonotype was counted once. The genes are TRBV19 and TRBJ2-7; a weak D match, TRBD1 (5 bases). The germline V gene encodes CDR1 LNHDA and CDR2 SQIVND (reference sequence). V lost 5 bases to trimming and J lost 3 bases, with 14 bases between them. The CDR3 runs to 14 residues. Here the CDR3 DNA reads TGTGCCAGTAGTCGCCAGGGCCGAGTCTACGAGCAGTACTTC. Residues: CASSRQGRVYEQYF.

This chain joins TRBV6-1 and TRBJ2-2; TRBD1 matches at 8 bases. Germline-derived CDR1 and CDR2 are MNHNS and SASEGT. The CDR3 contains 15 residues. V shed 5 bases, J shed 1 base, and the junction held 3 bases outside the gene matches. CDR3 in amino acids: CASSRGQGNTGELFF. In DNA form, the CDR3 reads TGTGCCAGCAGTCGTGGACAGGGGAACACCGGGGAGCTGTTTTTT.

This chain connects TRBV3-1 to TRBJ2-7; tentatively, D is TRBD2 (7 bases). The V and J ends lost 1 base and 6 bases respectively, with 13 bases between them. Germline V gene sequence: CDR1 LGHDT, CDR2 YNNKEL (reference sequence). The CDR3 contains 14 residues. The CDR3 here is CASSQAGGAFEQYF. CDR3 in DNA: TGTGCCAGCAGCCAAGCGGGGGGCGCGTTCGAGCAGTACTTC.

CDR3 region: CASSQERLADYNEQFF. The CDR3, as DNA: TGTGCCAGCAGCCAAGAGCGCCTAGCGGATTACAATGAGCAGTTCTTC. V is TRBV4-2 and J is TRBJ2-1; TRBD2 matches at 7 bases. The J segment lost 4 bases and the V segment lost 0 bases, leaving 6 bases of the junction unmatched. The CDR3 consists of 16 residues. Germline CDR1 LGHNA, CDR2 YNFKEQ.

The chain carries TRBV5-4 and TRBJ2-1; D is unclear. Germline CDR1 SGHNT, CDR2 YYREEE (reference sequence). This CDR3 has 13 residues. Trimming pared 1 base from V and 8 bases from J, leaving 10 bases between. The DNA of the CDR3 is TGTGCCAGCAGCTTGACGGATAGGGATGAGCAGTTCTTC. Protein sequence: CASSLTDRDEQFF.

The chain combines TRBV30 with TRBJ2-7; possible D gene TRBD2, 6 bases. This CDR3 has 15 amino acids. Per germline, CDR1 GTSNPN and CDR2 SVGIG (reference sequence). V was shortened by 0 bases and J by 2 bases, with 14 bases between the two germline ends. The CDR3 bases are TGTGCCTGGAGTGTGGGGGGACTGAGACCCTACGAGCAGTACTTC. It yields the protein CAWSVGGLRPYEQYF.

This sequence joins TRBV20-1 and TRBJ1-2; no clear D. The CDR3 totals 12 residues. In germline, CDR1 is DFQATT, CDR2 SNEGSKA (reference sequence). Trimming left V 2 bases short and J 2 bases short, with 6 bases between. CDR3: CSARPENYGYTF. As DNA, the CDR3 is TGCAGTGCTAGACCAGAGAACTATGGCTACACCTTC.

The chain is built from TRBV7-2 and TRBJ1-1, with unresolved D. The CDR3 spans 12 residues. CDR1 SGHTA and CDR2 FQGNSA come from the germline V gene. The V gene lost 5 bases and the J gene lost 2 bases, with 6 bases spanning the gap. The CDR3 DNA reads TGTGCCAGCAGCCGACCCAACACTGAAGCTTTCTTT. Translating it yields CASSRPNTEAFF.

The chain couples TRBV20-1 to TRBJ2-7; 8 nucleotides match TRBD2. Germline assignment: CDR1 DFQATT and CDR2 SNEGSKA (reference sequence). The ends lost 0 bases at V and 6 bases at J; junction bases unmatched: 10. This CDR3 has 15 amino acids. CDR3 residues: CSAREPSSGSAEQYF. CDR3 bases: TGCAGTGCTAGAGAGCCTTCGAGCGGGAGTGCCGAGCAGTACTTC.

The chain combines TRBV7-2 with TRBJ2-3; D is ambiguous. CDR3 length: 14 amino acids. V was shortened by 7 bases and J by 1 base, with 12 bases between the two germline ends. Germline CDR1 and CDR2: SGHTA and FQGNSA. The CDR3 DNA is TGTGCCAGCACCAAGCTCCAGGGCACAGATACGCAGTATTTT. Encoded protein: CASTKLQGTDTQYF.

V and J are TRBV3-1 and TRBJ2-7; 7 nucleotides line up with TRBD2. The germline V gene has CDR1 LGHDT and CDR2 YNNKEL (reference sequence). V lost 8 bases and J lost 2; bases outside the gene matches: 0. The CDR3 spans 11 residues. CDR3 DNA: TGTGCCAGCGGGAGGGCCTACGAGCAGTACTTC. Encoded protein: CASGRAYEQYF.

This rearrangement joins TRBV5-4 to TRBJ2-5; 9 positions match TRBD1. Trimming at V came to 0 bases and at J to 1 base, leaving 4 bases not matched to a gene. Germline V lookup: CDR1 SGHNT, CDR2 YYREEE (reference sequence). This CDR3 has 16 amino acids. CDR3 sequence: CASSLDLQGAQETQYF. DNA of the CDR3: TGTGCCAGCAGCTTGGATCTACAGGGGGCCCAAGAGACCCAGTACTTC.

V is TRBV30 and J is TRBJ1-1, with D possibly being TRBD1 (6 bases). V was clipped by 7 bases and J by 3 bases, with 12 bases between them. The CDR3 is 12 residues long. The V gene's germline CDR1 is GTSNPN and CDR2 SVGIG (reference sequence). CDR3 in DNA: TGTGCCTCCTCAGAGGGGGACACTGAAGCTTTCTTT. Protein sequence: CASSEGDTEAFF.

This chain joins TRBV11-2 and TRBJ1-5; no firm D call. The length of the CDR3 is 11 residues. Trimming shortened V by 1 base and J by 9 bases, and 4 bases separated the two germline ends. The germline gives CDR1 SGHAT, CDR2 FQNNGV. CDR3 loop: CASSLGGPQHF. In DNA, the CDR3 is TGTGCCAGCAGCTTAGGCGGGCCCCAGCATTTT.